There are a few counts of the clone carrying this T cell receptor beta chain. Its antigen is still unknown. Each CDR3 protein is one row after TCRdb ran MiXCR on the reads. The table lists fewer than 300,000 distinct CDR3 sequences, about 23% of them singletons. These data come from a study of T cell repertoires in cytomegalovirus infection. Overall study context: It was the public TCR beta signatures that indicated both CMV infection and matching HLA type.

The CDR3 sequence is 18 residues long. Germline assignment: CDR1 MNHEY and CDR2 SVGAGI. V lost 5 bases to trimming and J lost 3 bases; unmatched junction nucleotides: 8. Study-wide results and caveats: Within the response measured ex vivo, HLA-C-restricted CMV-specific TCR beta clonotypes were dominant. Summed frequency of shared TCR beta families picked out CMV carriers who also had the relevant HLA.

The TCR sequence derives from a human donor in good health (CMV status not recorded). Some clones in this sample may be carry-over from other donors' samples. The J gene is TRBJ2-2, the V gene TRBV6-5, with 14 positions matching TRBD2. Sequencing was performed on PBMCs. The CDR3 DNA sequence: TGTGCCAGCAGTACCTGGACTAGCGGGAGGTTCGACACCGGGGAGCTGTTTTTT. This gives the protein CASSTWTSGRFDTGELFF.